This entry lists 5 T cell receptor beta chains sequenced from one sample in a study of blood T cells in healthy people across ages. Together with a sample-barcoded 5' primer, a J-beta primer mix was included in a second PCR lasting roughly 6 to 12 cycles. TCRdb analysed the 5' RACE reads with MiXCR anew, one entry per CDR3 protein. The sample has under 850,000 distinct CDR3 sequences; under 40% are singletons. Sequencing was carried out using blood. The receptors were sampled from a man aged 18 to 30 in good health.

This clonotype was found many times. The rearrangement links TRBV4-3 to TRBJ2-7; 9 nucleotides match TRBD2. CDR3 size: 16 residues. V gave up 0 bases and J gave up 4 bases; unmatched junction bases: 7. Germline V gene lookup returns CDR1 LGHNA and CDR2 YSLEER. The CDR3, as DNA: TGCGCCAGCAGCCAAGATCAGGTAGCGGGGGATTACGAGCAGTACTTC. It translates to CASSQDQVAGDYEQYF.

The gene calls are TRBV20-1 and TRBJ2-7, with 10 bases aligning to TRBD2. J lost 7 bases, V lost 6 bases, and 12 bases had no gene match. There are 14 residues in the CDR3. Germline V lookup: CDR1 DFQATT, CDR2 SNEGSKA (reference sequence). The CDR3 here is CSAIGLAVHNEQYF. CDR3 coding DNA: TGCAGTGCAATTGGACTAGCGGTCCACAATGAGCAGTACTTC.

With respect to this clonotype: At one of its ends the junction is not consistent with the germline gene, which may arise from a read error. The chain joins TRBV12-3 or TRBV12-4 to TRBJ1-2, with 8 bases that match TRBD1. CDR3 length: 14 amino acids. CDR3 DNA sequence: TGTGCCAGCAGTCCTGACAGGGGAGGATATGGCTGCACCTTC. Protein sequence: CASSPDRGGYGCTF.

This clonotype was observed at least ten times. The rearrangement uses TRBV29-1 and TRBJ1-4; D gene ambiguous. The CDR3 is made up of 14 amino acids. V was shortened by 4 bases and J by 5 bases, with 14 bases between the two germline ends. Looked up from germline, CDR1 is SQVTM and CDR2 is ANQGSEA. The CDR3 DNA is TGCAGCGTTGCGGACCCCCCGGAGAATGAAAAACTGTTTTTT. Its protein product is CSVADPPENEKLFF. Using reference TRBV29-1 and TRBJ1-4 for the parts outside the CDR3, the full variable domain is SAVISQKPSRDICQRGTSLTIQCQVDSQVTMMFWYRQQPGQSLTLIATANQGSEATYESGFVIDKFPISRPNLTFSTLTVSNMSPEDSSIYLCSVADPPENEKLFFGSGTQLSVL.

The CDR3 is CASSRSLGGDRYEQYF. DNA for the CDR3: TGCGCCAGCAGCCGGTCCTTGGGAGGGGATAGGTACGAGCAGTACTTC. The rearrangement joins TRBV5-1 to TRBJ2-7, with 7 bases identical to TRBD2. Germline assignment: CDR1 SGHRS and CDR2 YFSETQ. This CDR3 contains 16 residues. V shed 4 bases, J shed 4 bases, and the junction held 14 bases outside the gene matches.